This T cell receptor (beta chain) was sequenced in a study of monozygotic twins with inflammatory bowel disease. CDR1 is MNHNS, CDR2 SASEGT, per germline. The CDR3 is 13 amino acids. One entry per CDR3 protein, without DNA, is what TCRdb gives after re-calling the 5' RACE reads. With 200,000 to 250,000 distinct CDR3 sequences in the sample, the ten largest clones hold 6% to 9%. J is TRBJ1-2 and V is TRBV6-1. The sample taken for sequencing was blood. This receptor was taken from a human donor with ulcerative colitis or Crohn's disease, or a healthy co-twin of an affected twin (not recorded which). CDR3 sequence: CASSVNEGYGYTF.